The clone carrying this TCR beta chain has ten or more counts. The antigen remains undetermined. The TCR library protocol was used to attach unique molecular identifiers. These identifiers were attached to individual cDNA molecules. TCRdb fed the 5' RACE reads into MiXCR, producing one record per CDR3 protein. The table has 50,000 to 65,000 distinct CDR3 sequences, about 9.7% seen once. This CDR3 has 15 residues. V gave up 4 bases and J gave up 3 bases; unmatched junction bases: 4. The V gene's germline CDR1 is MNHEY and CDR2 SVGEGT. The data originate from a study of early T cells in non-severe SARS-CoV-2 infection. General observations from the study: VDJdb-based annotation leaned toward anti-spike CD8 responses and missed private and CD4 specificities.

The source is an adult who was a healthcare worker with PCR-confirmed SARS-CoV-2 infection or an uninfected control (not recorded which). The chain has TRBV6-2 or TRBV6-3 and TRBJ2-2, with TRBD1 matching 8 bases. Sequences were obtained from whole blood. This chain's CDR3 is CASSWAGGDTGELFF. The CDR3 DNA is TGTGCCAGCAGTTGGGCAGGGGGCGACACCGGGGAGCTGTTTTTT.